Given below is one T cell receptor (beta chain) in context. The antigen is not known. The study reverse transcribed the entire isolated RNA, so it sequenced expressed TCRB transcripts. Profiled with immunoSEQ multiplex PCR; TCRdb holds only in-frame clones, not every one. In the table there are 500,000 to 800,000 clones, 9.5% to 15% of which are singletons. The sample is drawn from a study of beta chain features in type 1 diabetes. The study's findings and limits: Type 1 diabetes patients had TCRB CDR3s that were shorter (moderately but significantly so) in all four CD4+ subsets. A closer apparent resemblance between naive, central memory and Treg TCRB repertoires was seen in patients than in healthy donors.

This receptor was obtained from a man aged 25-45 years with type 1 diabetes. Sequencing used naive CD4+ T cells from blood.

The CDR3 loop is CASTRGGAGANVLTF. DNA for the CDR3: TGTGCCAGCACTCGAGGAGGGGCTGGGGCCAACGTCCTGACTTTC. The chain combines TRBV28 with TRBJ2-6; D perhaps matches TRBD2 (6 bases). V was pared by 7 bases and J by 2 bases, with 12 bases between. Germline V gives CDR1 MDHEN, CDR2 SYDVKM. The CDR3 contains 15 residues.